The 31 T cell receptor beta chains listed next were all sequenced from one sample in a study of T cell responses to AZD1222 COVID-19 vaccine. Data came from immunoSEQ multiplex PCR; TCRdb stores just in-frame clones and leaves some out. The sample carries approximately 180,000 clones, roughly nine tenths recorded once. Sequencing was performed on peripheral blood, taken on day 0 of AZD1222 vaccination. These TCRs come from an adult in good health.

The chain recombines TRBV6-5 with TRBJ2-1; D possibly corresponds to TRBD2 (6 bases). The CDR3 spans 13 residues. Deletions cut 6 bases from V and 8 bases from J, with 14 bases between. CDR1 and CDR2 (germline): MNHEY, SVGAGI. The CDR3 loop is CASREGNGYEQFF. CDR3 coding DNA: TGTGCCAGCAGGGAGGGCAATGGGTATGAGCAGTTCTTC.

The V call is TRBV24-1, the J call TRBJ2-5; 7 nucleotides agree with TRBD2. Germline trimming cut 9 bases from V and 5 bases from J; bases unmatched to any gene: 14. Germline loops: CDR1 KGHDR, CDR2 SFDVKD. The CDR3 has 15 amino acids. CDR3 residues: CATLAGGGGRETQYF. The CDR3 DNA reads TGTGCCACCCTAGCTGGTGGGGGAGGGCGGGAGACCCAGTACTTC.

CDR3 protein: CASSLEAGRNSPLHF. As DNA, the CDR3 is TGTGCCAGCAGCTTAGAAGCAGGGCGTAATTCACCCCTCCACTTT. This rearrangement joins TRBV7-9 to TRBJ1-6; TRBD1 is a possible D gene (5 bases). Germline loops: CDR1 SEHNR, CDR2 FQNEAQ (reference sequence). This CDR3 comprises 15 residues. V was shortened by 1 base and J by 6 bases, with 10 bases between the two germline ends.

V gene TRBV7-9 combines with J gene TRBJ2-1; a possible D gene is TRBD2 (5 bases). This CDR3 spans 15 amino acids. Germline V gene data show CDR1 as SEHNR and CDR2 as FQNEAQ (reference sequence). Trimming stripped 5 bases from V and 5 bases from J, with 16 bases between. CDR3 sequence (DNA): TGTGCCAGCAGCCCACGTCCGACTAACAACAATGAGCAGTTCTTC. It encodes CASSPRPTNNNEQFF.

The chain combines TRBV5-1 with TRBJ2-1; the D gene is possibly TRBD2 (5 bases). Germline CDR1 and CDR2: SGHRS and YFSETQ. V was clipped by 4 bases and J by 6 bases, with 17 bases between them. This CDR3 has 15 residues. CDR3: CASSPGGPLTNEQFF. The CDR3 DNA follows: TGCGCCAGCAGCCCCGGAGGCCCCCTCACCAATGAGCAGTTCTTC.

The chain links TRBV5-1 to TRBJ1-5; D is undetermined. The CDR3 has 13 residues. Germline V gene data show CDR1 as SGHRS and CDR2 as YFSETQ. V gave up 5 bases and J gave up 4 bases, with 10 bases separating them. CDR3 DNA sequence: TGCGCCAGCAGGCAAGCGCTGAATCAGCCCCAGCATTTT. It specifies CASRQALNQPQHF.

This chain connects TRBV27 to TRBJ2-1; 13 bases are shared with TRBD2. In germline, CDR1 is MNHEY, CDR2 SMNVEV (reference sequence). This CDR3 contains 17 residues. After removal of 5 bases from V and 5 bases from J, the junction contained 9 bases not matched to a gene. The CDR3 reads CASSTLIGLAGDNEQFF. The CDR3 coding sequence is TGTGCCAGCAGTACCCTCATAGGACTAGCGGGAGACAATGAGCAGTTCTTC.

The CDR3 protein is CASSPGTSGYEQYF. The CDR3 region has the DNA TGTGCCAGTAGTCCCGGGACTAGCGGCTACGAGCAGTACTTC. This chain connects TRBV19 to TRBJ2-7, with 11 bases fitting TRBD2. Germline V CDR1 and CDR2: LNHDA, SQIVND (reference sequence). The CDR3 contains 14 residues. Trimming took 5 bases from V and 3 from J; bases not matched to a gene: 3.

J is TRBJ2-1 and V is TRBV6-5; no reliable D call. CDR3 length equals 14 residues. The germline CDR1 and CDR2 sequences are MNHEY and SVGAGI. Trimming took off 2 bases at V and 9 bases at J, with 14 bases between the two ends. CDR3 sequence reads: CASSYAASFGEQFF. In DNA form, the CDR3 reads TGTGCCAGCAGTTACGCGGCTAGTTTTGGTGAGCAGTTCTTC.

This clone has a handful of counts. This chain connects TRBV6-5 to TRBJ1-2, with D possibly TRBD1 on 6 matching bases. Germline V lookup: CDR1 MNHEY, CDR2 SVGAGI. The CDR3 is 11 residues long. The ends were cut back, 7 bases at V and 5 bases at J, with 8 bases in the middle. CDR3 residues: CASNQGYGYTF. For the CDR3, the DNA is TGTGCCAGCAACCAGGGGTATGGCTACACCTTC.

This clone was recorded only once. The same CDR3 is also encoded by other DNA sequences in this sample. CDR3 residues: CASSGYYEQYF. The CDR3, as DNA: TGTGCCAGCAGCGGATACTACGAGCAGTACTTC. This chain uses TRBV2 with TRBJ2-7; D gene uncertain. The CDR3 is made up of 11 amino acids. Per the germline V gene, CDR1 is SNHLY and CDR2 is FYNNEI. Deletions cut 6 bases from V and 3 bases from J, with 6 bases between.

The chain recombines TRBV7-9 with TRBJ2-7, with 7 bases identical to TRBD2. This CDR3 contains 14 residues. V trimming: 7 bases; J trimming: 2 bases; junction bases outside the gene matches: 8. From germline, CDR1 is SEHNR and CDR2 FQNEAQ (reference sequence). The CDR3 DNA reads as TGTGCCAGCACCGCAGCGGGAAAGACCTACGAGCAGTACTTC. Protein product: CASTAAGKTYEQYF.

The rearrangement uses TRBV30 and TRBJ1-1; D gene uncertain. Germline V gives CDR1 GTSNPN, CDR2 SVGIG (reference sequence). The CDR3 covers 15 residues. With 6 bases removed from V and 3 bases from J, the gap between germline ends came to 20 bases. The CDR3 here is CACSVGSVGYTEAFF. In nucleotides, the CDR3 is TGTGCCTGTTCCGTTGGGAGCGTTGGGTACACTGAAGCTTTCTTT.

The chain combines TRBV6-4 with TRBJ1-5, with a weak D call TRBD1 (6 bases). The CDR3 loop spans 17 amino acids. Per germline, CDR1 MRHNA and CDR2 SNTAGT. Trimming took off 2 bases at V and 0 bases at J, with 14 bases between the two ends. DNA for the CDR3: TGTGCCAGCAGTGACAGTAGGGGGACACTTAGCAATCAGCCCCAGCATTTT. Residues: CASSDSRGTLSNQPQHF.

The V gene is TRBV18, the J gene TRBJ2-7; D gene ambiguous. Germline CDR1 reads KGHSH; CDR2 reads LQKENI. Trimming removed 5 bases at V and 3 bases at J, with 8 bases between. The CDR3 extends over 12 amino acids. For the CDR3, the DNA is TGTGCCAGCTCAACGCACAGCTACGAGCAGTACTTC. Translation gives CASSTHSYEQYF.

This chain links TRBV9 with TRBJ1-6; D call uncertain. V lost 0 bases and J 9 bases, leaving 7 bases between the germline ends. The germline V gene has CDR1 SGDLS and CDR2 YYNGEE. The CDR3 is 13 amino acids. The CDR3 sequence: CASSVATGSPLHF. As DNA, the CDR3 is TGTGCCAGCAGCGTAGCTACGGGTTCACCCCTCCACTTT.

The V call is TRBV2, the J call TRBJ1-2; 7 bases fit TRBD1. V dropped 6 bases and J dropped 3; count of bases not matched to a gene: 7. CDR1 and CDR2 from the germline V gene are SNHLY and FYNNEI. The length of the CDR3 is 14 residues. In nucleotides, the CDR3 is TGTGCCAGCAGCAAAGAACAGGGGTACTATGGCTACACCTTC. Translated, it gives CASSKEQGYYGYTF.

A few counts support this clone. The genes are TRBV30 and TRBJ2-5, with D possibly matching TRBD2 (5 bases). Trimming removed 2 bases from V and 5 bases from J, with 12 bases in between. The CDR3 covers 13 residues. Germline CDR1 reads GTSNPN; CDR2 reads SVGIG (reference sequence). The CDR3 here is CAWSRRVRETQYF. The DNA of the CDR3 is TGTGCCTGGAGTCGGCGGGTAAGGGAGACCCAGTACTTC.

This chain joins TRBV5-4 and TRBJ1-4; tentative D call: TRBD1 (6 bases). The CDR3 has 13 amino acids. Germline CDR1 reads SGHNT; CDR2 reads YYREEE (reference sequence). V was shortened by 3 bases and J by 7 bases, with 10 bases between the two germline ends. The CDR3 sequence: CASSYTGSEKLFF. For the CDR3, the DNA is TGTGCCAGCAGCTATACAGGGTCTGAAAAACTGTTTTTT.

The V call is TRBV7-7, the J call TRBJ2-5; 8 bases fit TRBD2. Germline CDR1 reads SSHAT; CDR2 reads FNYEAQ (reference sequence). This CDR3 has 14 residues. V shed 6 bases and J 3 bases; nucleotides not matched to a gene: 6. The CDR3 loop reads CASSSRGAEETQYF. For the CDR3, the DNA is TGTGCCAGCAGTTCGCGGGGGGCAGAAGAGACCCAGTACTTC.

The chain joins TRBV14 to TRBJ2-5; no firm D call. Germline-derived CDR1 and CDR2 are SGHDN and FVKESK. This CDR3 comprises 17 residues. V was clipped by 4 bases and J by 2 bases, with 20 bases between them. CDR3 DNA: TGTGCCAGCAGCCGACTTCCCACAACTCGGCCTCAAGAGACCCAGTACTTC. This codes for CASSRLPTTRPQETQYF.

The rearrangement links TRBV10-3 to TRBJ2-1; D not certain. V lost 6 bases to trimming and J lost 10 bases, with 13 bases between them. Germline V gene data show CDR1 as ENHRY and CDR2 as SYGVKD. The CDR3 extends over 12 amino acids. CDR3 sequence: CAISATGREQFF. CDR3 DNA sequence: TGTGCCATCAGCGCCACCGGACGGGAGCAGTTCTTC.

This rearrangement joins TRBV29-1 to TRBJ2-1; D is undetermined. Trimming pared 6 bases from V and 2 bases from J, leaving 5 bases between. Per the germline V gene, CDR1 is SQVTM and CDR2 is ANQGSEA. This CDR3 has 11 residues. Written as DNA, the CDR3 is TGCAGCGTCGCCCCCTACAATGAGCAGTTCTTC. As protein: CSVAPYNEQFF.

Only a few counts were recorded for this clone. This chain uses TRBV7-2 with TRBJ1-2; D call uncertain. CDR1 and CDR2 from the germline V gene are SGHTA and FQGNSA. The CDR3 covers 17 residues. Between the trimmed V and J ends, which lost 4 bases and 0 bases, there was a span of 18 bases. CDR3 in DNA: TGTGCCAGCAGCTCACGCACCCTGAAGATAGCTAACTATGGCTACACCTTC. Translated, it gives CASSSRTLKIANYGYTF.

This chain uses TRBV7-2 with TRBJ1-2, with D uncertain. The CDR3 loop spans 15 amino acids. Between the trimmed V and J ends, which lost 6 bases and 0 bases, there was a span of 14 bases. Germline CDR1 is SGHTA and CDR2 is FQGNSA. The CDR3 bases are TGTGCCAGCAGGCCAAGTGTGGCAGCTAACTATGGCTACACCTTC. This encodes CASRPSVAANYGYTF.

V gene TRBV19 combines with J gene TRBJ1-2; 7 bases agree with TRBD1. Germline CDR1 LNHDA, CDR2 SQIVND (reference sequence). With V trimmed by 5 bases and J by 4 bases, 13 bases remained unmatched. The CDR3 has 16 amino acids. CDR3 coding DNA: TGTGCCAGTAGTCACCCGGCGGGACAGACCGTCTATGGCTACACCTTC. Translated: CASSHPAGQTVYGYTF.

Only one count was recorded for this clone. The rearrangement links TRBV30 to TRBJ2-2, with TRBD1 identical over 9 bases. CDR1 is GTSNPN, CDR2 SVGIG, per germline (reference sequence). This CDR3 region has 17 residues. J gave up 3 bases and V 5 bases, and 13 bases lay outside the gene matches. In DNA form, the CDR3 reads TGTGCCTGGCGGTATGGAACAGGGGGCAGGGACACCGGGGAGCTGTTTTTT. Amino acid sequence: CAWRYGTGGRDTGELFF.

The chain has TRBV27 and TRBJ2-3; D may be TRBD2 (7 bases). Trimming removed 6 bases at V and 1 base at J, with 14 bases between. The CDR3 loop spans 15 amino acids. Germline CDR1 and CDR2: MNHEY and SMNVEV (reference sequence). The CDR3 is CASRGAGERTDTQYF. The CDR3 nucleotides are TGTGCCAGCAGGGGGGCGGGGGAGCGCACAGATACGCAGTATTTT.

The V and J genes are TRBV7-7 and TRBJ2-5; no clear D. Germline V CDR1 and CDR2: SSHAT, FNYEAQ (reference sequence). CDR3 length equals 14 residues. Trimming shortened V by 1 base and J by 2 bases, and 8 bases separated the two germline ends. The CDR3 sequence: CASSLGAAQETQYF. In nucleotides, the CDR3 is TGTGCCAGCAGCTTAGGGGCCGCTCAAGAGACCCAGTACTTC.

The chain is built from TRBV19 and TRBJ1-5; 11 bases align to TRBD1. Germline V gene lookup returns CDR1 LNHDA and CDR2 SQIVND (reference sequence). Losses at the gene ends were 2 bases for V and 3 bases for J; bases not matched to a gene: 12. This CDR3 comprises 19 residues. CDR3: CASSISETDRGLLNQPQHF. The CDR3 DNA sequence: TGTGCCAGTAGTATATCAGAGACGGACAGGGGGCTTCTCAATCAGCCCCAGCATTTT. Full variable domain (rest looked up from reference TRBV19 and TRBJ1-5): DGGITQSPKYLFRKEGQNVTLSCEQNLNHDAMYWYRQDPGQGLRLIYYSQIVNDFQKGDIAEGYSVSREKKESFPLTVTSAQKNPTAFYLCASSISETDRGLLNQPQHFGDGTRLSIL.

V and J are TRBV10-1 and TRBJ1-1, with 8 bases fitting TRBD1. The V gene's germline CDR1 is WNHNN and CDR2 SYGVQD (reference sequence). With 5 bases clipped from V and 1 base from J, the junction kept 3 bases outside the gene matches. The CDR3 totals 14 residues. For the CDR3, the DNA is TGCGCCAGCAGTTGGGGACAGGAGAACACTGAAGCTTTCTTT. As protein: CASSWGQENTEAFF.